This paragraph reports one T cell receptor beta chain. The entry originates in a study of blood T cell repertoires in COVID-19. Overall study context: Samples taken during acute and convalescent COVID-19 were collected in the United States, Italy and Spain. T cells, B-cell-depleted T cells, or PBMCs supplied cDNA or gDNA.

The table came from immunoSEQ multiplex PCR; TCRdb's copy has only in-frame clones and leaves some out. Of approximately 150,000 clones in the sample, 87% were seen once. There are 14 residues in the CDR3. V was trimmed by 0 bases and J by 2 bases, leaving 7 bases between them. Germline CDR1 LGHNA, CDR2 YSLEER. The source material was peripheral blood. The source of this sequence is a woman aged 45-59 years with active or convalescent COVID-19. The chain uses TRBV4-3 and TRBJ1-2, with no clear D. CDR3 amino acids: CASSQDWRNYGYTF. The CDR3 DNA is TGCGCCAGCAGCCAAGATTGGAGAAACTATGGCTACACCTTC.